The 25 T cell receptor beta chains below were found in one sample sequenced in a study of blood T cell repertoires in COVID-19. The assay was immunoSEQ multiplex PCR, and TCRdb's table has in-frame clones only and misses some. Among some 250,000 clones listed, around 85% were seen once. The sample was peripheral blood. The receptors stem from a woman aged 25 to 45 who had recovered from COVID-19.

The chain has TRBV5-6 and TRBJ2-1, with 7 bases matching TRBD1. This CDR3 region has 16 residues. With V trimmed by 3 bases and J by 1 base, 7 bases remained unmatched. Germline V gives CDR1 SGHDT, CDR2 YYEEEE. The CDR3 DNA follows: TGTGCCAGCAGCTCCAAACAGGGGCGGTCCTACAATGAGCAGTTCTTC. Its protein is CASSSKQGRSYNEQFF.

The genes are TRBV6-5 and TRBJ1-1; no firm D call. V was pared by 8 bases and J by 9 bases, with 16 bases between. Germline lookup yields CDR1 MNHEY and CDR2 SVGAGI. The CDR3 runs to 12 residues. The CDR3 here is CASVKSGSKAFF. The CDR3 DNA follows: TGTGCCAGCGTTAAATCCGGGAGCAAAGCTTTCTTT.

V gene TRBV25-1 combines with J gene TRBJ2-3; TRBD1 agrees at 7 bases. CDR3 length: 16 amino acids. From germline, CDR1 is MGHDK and CDR2 SYGVNS. V dropped 3 bases and J dropped 4; count of bases not matched to a gene: 10. CDR3 residues: CASSDPGQVGPDTQYF. DNA for the CDR3: TGTGCCAGCAGTGACCCTGGACAGGTTGGGCCAGATACGCAGTATTTT. Full variable domain (outside the CDR3, taken from reference TRBV25-1 and TRBJ2-3): EADIYQTPRYLVIGTGKKITLECSQTMGHDKMYWYQQDPGMELHLIHYSYGVNSTEKGDLSSESTVSRIRTEHFPLTLESARPSHTSQYLCASSDPGQVGPDTQYFGPGTRLTVL.

The gene calls are TRBV11-2 and TRBJ1-4; D is unresolved. Trimming took off 2 bases at V and 6 bases at J, with 16 bases between the two ends. The CDR3 has 16 residues. Germline CDR1 SGHAT, CDR2 FQNNGV. The CDR3 sequence: CASSLTSGRVYEKLFF. CDR3 bases: TGTGCCAGCAGCTTAACCTCGGGGAGGGTTTATGAAAAACTGTTTTTT.

The rearrangement joins TRBV6-6 to TRBJ2-3, with D perhaps matching TRBD2 (6 bases). The CDR3 has 12 residues. V was pared by 7 bases and J by 1 base, with 6 bases between. Germline V gives CDR1 MNHNY, CDR2 SVGAGI (reference sequence). CDR3 sequence reads: CASTSGTDTQYF. In nucleotides, the CDR3 is TGTGCCAGCACTAGCGGCACAGATACGCAGTATTTT.

The chain links TRBV6-5 to TRBJ2-4; tentative D call: TRBD1 (6 bases). CDR1 and CDR2 (germline): MNHEY, SVGAGI. V was shortened by 6 bases and J by 6 bases, with 18 bases between the two germline ends. The CDR3 length is 15 residues. CDR3 amino acids: CASSLEQGGGNIQYF. The DNA of the CDR3 is TGTGCCAGCAGCCTAGAACAGGGTGGGGGAAACATTCAGTACTTC.

V and J are TRBV29-1 and TRBJ1-5; possibly TRBD1 for D (5 bases). Deletions cut 5 bases from V and 0 bases from J, with 14 bases between. Germline V lookup: CDR1 SQVTM, CDR2 ANQGSEA. CDR3 length: 15 amino acids. The CDR3 spells CSVYGTPYSNQPQHF. Here the CDR3 DNA reads TGCAGCGTTTACGGGACTCCTTATAGCAATCAGCCCCAGCATTTT. The complete variable domain, with remaining parts taken from reference TRBV29-1 and TRBJ1-5, reads SAVISQKPSRDICQRGTSLTIQCQVDSQVTMMFWYRQQPGQSLTLIATANQGSEATYESGFVIDKFPISRPNLTFSTLTVSNMSPEDSSIYLCSVYGTPYSNQPQHFGDGTRLSIL.

The count of this clone is one. The J gene is TRBJ2-7, the V gene TRBV5-1; 8 bases align to TRBD2. Germline V gene data show CDR1 as SGHRS and CDR2 as YFSETQ. CDR3 length equals 15 residues. V lost 2 bases to trimming and J lost 3 bases; unmatched junction nucleotides: 7. The CDR3 DNA reads TGCGCCAGCAGCTTCGGGGGGGCCGACTTCTACGAGCAGTACTTC. It codes for CASSFGGADFYEQYF.

This chain connects TRBV18 to TRBJ2-1; no firm D call. This CDR3 region has 12 residues. Looked up from germline, CDR1 is KGHSH and CDR2 is LQKENI. The ends were cut back, 2 bases at V and 5 bases at J, with 4 bases in the middle. The CDR3 sequence is CASSPVNNEQFF. CDR3 DNA: TGTGCCAGCTCACCAGTAAACAATGAGCAGTTCTTC. The variable domain in full, with the rest retrieved from reference TRBV18 and TRBJ2-1, is NAGVMQNPRHLVRRRGQEARLRCSPMKGHSHVYWYRQLPEEGLKFMVYLQKENIIDESGMPKERFSAEFPKEGPSILRIQQVVRGDSAAYFCASSPVNNEQFFGPGTRLTVL.

The V and J genes are TRBV19 and TRBJ2-1, with a weak D call TRBD2 (7 bases). From germline, CDR1 is LNHDA and CDR2 SQIVND (reference sequence). The CDR3 has 15 residues. V was shortened by 2 bases and J by 6 bases, with 14 bases between the two germline ends. The CDR3 sequence is CASSIRGAGLNEQFF. The DNA of the CDR3 is TGTGCCAGTAGTATACGGGGGGCGGGTCTCAATGAGCAGTTCTTC.

The chain uses TRBV10-3 and TRBJ2-7; 7 bases align to TRBD2. The ends lost 3 bases at V and 0 bases at J; junction bases unmatched: 5. The CDR3 spans 15 residues. Germline CDR1 is ENHRY and CDR2 is SYGVKD. CDR3: CAISDGAGPSYEQYF. CDR3 nucleotides: TGTGCCATCAGTGATGGAGCGGGGCCCTCCTACGAGCAGTACTTC.

The chain couples TRBV5-5 to TRBJ1-5, with D possibly being TRBD1 (5 bases). The CDR3 extends over 17 amino acids. The germline CDR1 and CDR2 sequences are SGHKS and YYEKEE (reference sequence). The V gene lost 4 bases and the J gene lost 6 bases, with 23 bases spanning the gap. The CDR3 nucleotides are TGTGCCAGCAGCCTCCTAGGTGCGGGGGAGTGGAGTCAGCCCCAGCATTTT. Translating it yields CASSLLGAGEWSQPQHF.

The V gene is TRBV9, the J gene TRBJ2-5; TRBD2 is a possible D gene (5 bases). Germline-derived CDR1 and CDR2 are SGDLS and YYNGEE. V lost 4 bases and J lost 2, with 15 bases in between. The CDR3 is made up of 15 amino acids. CDR3 sequence reads: CASSPGGGPQETQYF. CDR3 sequence (DNA): TGTGCCAGCAGCCCAGGCGGCGGGCCTCAAGAGACCCAGTACTTC.

The genes are TRBV7-9 and TRBJ2-1, with D possibly being TRBD1 (6 bases). Germline CDR1 and CDR2: SEHNR and FQNEAQ (reference sequence). The ends were cut back, 1 base at V and 6 bases at J, with 7 bases in the middle. CDR3 length: 13 amino acids. The CDR3 spells CASSLGGRNEQFF. Written as DNA, the CDR3 is TGTGCCAGCAGCTTAGGGGGGCGCAATGAGCAGTTCTTC.

The CDR3 coding sequence is TGTGCCAGCAGTGGGGGAAGACTAGCGGGGCGCACAGATACGCAGTATTTT. Its translation: CASSGGRLAGRTDTQYF. The J gene is TRBJ2-3, the V gene TRBV6-1, with 11 bases that match TRBD2. CDR1 MNHNS and CDR2 SASEGT come from the germline V gene. V dropped 4 bases and J dropped 1; count of bases not matched to a gene: 7. The CDR3 runs 17 residues.

Only one count was recorded for this clone. The chain joins TRBV30 to TRBJ2-2; no clear D gene. Per the germline V gene, CDR1 is GTSNPN and CDR2 is SVGIG (reference sequence). The CDR3 loop spans 14 amino acids. Trimming shortened V by 1 base and J by 6 bases, and 12 bases separated the two germline ends. CDR3 region: CAWSDDVPAGELFF. CDR3 bases: TGTGCCTGGAGTGATGATGTCCCGGCCGGGGAGCTGTTTTTT.

The chain has TRBV5-8 and TRBJ1-2; D gene uncertain. This CDR3 region has 13 residues. Germline V lookup: CDR1 SGHTS, CDR2 YDEGEE. Trimming took 4 bases from V and 4 from J, leaving 11 bases between them. CDR3 sequence: CASSTGVSYGYTF. CDR3 nucleotide sequence: TGTGCCAGCAGCACCGGGGTTAGCTATGGCTACACCTTC.

The gene calls are TRBV21-1 and TRBJ2-7; whether TRBD2, the table's D call, matches the DNA was not checked. TRBV21-1 is a documented pseudogene. This CDR3 contains 17 residues. CDR3 nucleotides: TGTGCCAGCAGCAAAGCCCGGGGGGGACTAGCGCCCTACGAGCAGTACTTC. It codes for CASSKARGGLAPYEQYF.

The J gene is TRBJ1-1, the V gene TRBV5-6; 7 bases line up with TRBD1. Germline values: CDR1 SGHDT, CDR2 YYEEEE. V gave up 5 bases and J gave up 9 bases; unmatched junction bases: 13. The CDR3 is 14 amino acids. The DNA of the CDR3 is TGTGCCAGCAGGGGACAGAGGGGCCTCGATCAAGCTTTCTTT. It encodes CASRGQRGLDQAFF.

This chain connects TRBV11-2 to TRBJ2-3, with TRBD1 matching over 7 bases. With 1 base clipped from V and 6 bases from J, the junction kept 7 bases outside the gene matches. Germline CDR1 and CDR2: SGHAT and FQNNGV. This CDR3 region has 15 residues. The CDR3 DNA is TGTGCCAGCAGCTTAGGCGACAGGGCGTTGGATACGCAGTATTTT. Residues: CASSLGDRALDTQYF.

V and J are TRBV11-2 and TRBJ2-5; TRBD1 agrees at 8 bases. This CDR3 comprises 13 residues. Germline V gene data show CDR1 as SGHAT and CDR2 as FQNNGV. With V trimmed by 4 bases and J by 4 bases, 2 bases remained unmatched. The CDR3 sequence is CASSYGQGETQYF. For the CDR3, the DNA is TGTGCCAGCAGCTACGGACAGGGAGAGACCCAGTACTTC.

V usage is TRBV10-1 and J usage is TRBJ1-4; TRBD1 matches at 10 bases. V lost 9 bases, J lost 0 bases, and 7 bases stayed unmatched. The CDR3 consists of 16 residues. Germline V lookup: CDR1 WNHNN, CDR2 SYGVQD (reference sequence). In nucleotides, the CDR3 is TGCGCCAGAGACAGGGGGCGCATGACAACTAATGAAAAACTGTTTTTT. This codes for CARDRGRMTTNEKLFF.

The chain couples TRBV10-3 to TRBJ2-5; no clear D gene. V was pared by 2 bases and J by 0 bases, with 4 bases between. Looked up from germline, CDR1 is ENHRY and CDR2 is SYGVKD. The CDR3 covers 13 residues. The CDR3 DNA reads as TGTGCCATCAGTGAGGGCCACCAAGAGACCCAGTACTTC. Its protein product is CAISEGHQETQYF.

V is TRBV6-5 and J is TRBJ1-6, with D perhaps matching TRBD1 (5 bases). The CDR3 loop spans 15 amino acids. V gave up 9 bases and J gave up 7 bases, with 19 bases separating them. Germline assignment: CDR1 MNHEY and CDR2 SVGAGI. CDR3 in DNA: TGTGCCAGTTTTCGGGGGGAGATCAAAAATTCACCCCTCCACTTT. This gives the protein CASFRGEIKNSPLHF.

This chain joins TRBV19 and TRBJ1-2; no clear D. V shed 5 bases and J shed 5 bases, with 12 bases lying between them. Germline assignment: CDR1 LNHDA and CDR2 SQIVND (reference sequence). The CDR3 spans 13 residues. DNA for the CDR3: TGTGCCAGTAGTCCGCTTCAAACTTATGGCTACACCTTC. Encoded protein: CASSPLQTYGYTF. Looking up the rest from reference TRBV19 and TRBJ1-2 gives the full variable domain: DGGITQSPKYLFRKEGQNVTLSCEQNLNHDAMYWYRQDPGQGLRLIYYSQIVNDFQKGDIAEGYSVSREKKESFPLTVTSAQKNPTAFYLCASSPLQTYGYTFGSGTRLTVV.